Presented here are 32 T cell receptor beta chains from one specimen sequenced in a study of blood T cells in healthy people across ages. Together with a sample-barcoded 5' primer, a J-beta primer mix was included in a second PCR lasting about 6 to 12 cycles. Each CDR3 protein is one row after TCRdb ran MiXCR on the 5' RACE reads. The sample lists more than 800,000 distinct CDR3 sequences; 45% were seen once. The source material was blood. The source of these receptors is a woman aged 55-70 years in good health.

J is TRBJ1-2 and V is TRBV4-1, with D unresolved. CDR3 length equals 14 residues. Trimming removed 1 base from V and 3 bases from J, with 9 bases in between. Germline V lookup: CDR1 MGHRA, CDR2 YSYEKL. CDR3 in amino acids: CASSQGSGHYGYTF. As DNA, the CDR3 is TGCGCCAGCAGCCAAGGGAGCGGACACTATGGCTACACCTTC.

This clonotype appeared once. This chain uses TRBV11-2 with TRBJ2-3; the D gene is possibly TRBD2 (6 bases). V lost 8 bases and J lost 6, with 12 bases in between. This CDR3 comprises 12 residues. CDR1 is SGHAT, CDR2 FQNNGV, per germline. This CDR3 reads CASGSGGDTQYF. The CDR3, as DNA: TGTGCCAGCGGTTCCGGGGGTGATACGCAGTATTTT.

J is TRBJ2-3 and V is TRBV3-1, with D perhaps matching TRBD1 (7 bases). V gave up 0 bases and J gave up 13 bases, with 14 bases separating them. Germline lookup yields CDR1 LGHDT and CDR2 YNNKEL (reference sequence). The CDR3 is 13 residues long. CDR3 DNA sequence: TGTGCCAGCAGCCAAGATCTGGCAGGGGGGAAGTATTTT. Residues: CASSQDLAGGKYF.

This clonotype occurred a few times. The J gene is TRBJ2-7, the V gene TRBV7-6; TRBD1 matches at 10 bases. Germline loops: CDR1 SGHVS, CDR2 FNYEAQ. The CDR3 is 15 amino acids. Losses at the gene ends were 4 bases for V and 5 bases for J; bases not matched to a gene: 8. The CDR3, as DNA: TGTGCCAGCAGCTCGGAAGGGACAGGGGCCCACGAGCAGTACTTC. Amino acid sequence: CASSSEGTGAHEQYF.

CDR3 region: CSARSRLAGGDNEQFF. Written as DNA, the CDR3 is TGCAGTGCTAGATCAAGACTAGCGGGAGGAGACAATGAGCAGTTCTTC. The rearrangement uses TRBV20-1 and TRBJ2-1, with TRBD2 identical over 13 bases. This CDR3 comprises 16 residues. Germline CDR1 is DFQATT and CDR2 is SNEGSKA (reference sequence). Trimming took 2 bases from V and 5 from J; bases not matched to a gene: 6.

In this sample, this clonotype turned up a few times. The chain links TRBV24-1 to TRBJ2-1; D might be TRBD1 (5 bases). Looked up from germline, CDR1 is KGHDR and CDR2 is SFDVKD. The CDR3 has 14 amino acids. V lost 4 bases and J lost 3, with 9 bases in between. Written as DNA, the CDR3 is TGTGCCACCAGTGACCCCGACAGCTACAATGAGCAGTTCTTC. Translating gives CATSDPDSYNEQFF.

This clonotype came up a few times. The chain employs TRBV4-1 and TRBJ2-7; D unclear. The CDR3 spans 14 residues. The V end lost 4 bases, the J end lost 6 bases, and 16 bases lay between the germline ends. Germline CDR1 reads MGHRA; CDR2 reads YSYEKL. This CDR3 is CASSPGGYGGEQYF. DNA of the CDR3: TGCGCCAGCAGCCCCGGTGGGTATGGTGGCGAGCAGTACTTC.

The chain uses TRBV4-1 and TRBJ2-1; a weak D match, TRBD2 (5 bases). Germline values: CDR1 MGHRA, CDR2 YSYEKL. V dropped 0 bases and J dropped 8 bases, with 23 bases sitting between them. CDR3 length: 18 residues. The CDR3 coding sequence is TGCGCCAGCAGCCAAGATGTCGGGCGAGGGTTAAGCAAGGATGAGCAGTTCTTC. Translated: CASSQDVGRGLSKDEQFF.

The V gene is TRBV20-1, the J gene TRBJ2-5; possible D gene TRBD2, 5 bases. The tail of the sequence fits TRBJ2-7 better, so the J call may be wrong. Germline values: CDR1 DFQATT, CDR2 SNEGSKA (reference sequence). This CDR3 is 17 amino acids long. The DNA of the CDR3 is TGCAGTGCCCAATCGTCAATCGGCAGCGGCTGGATCTACGAGCAGTACTTC. Translation gives CSAQSSIGSGWIYEQYF.

This clonotype was counted between two and nine times. The V call is TRBV21-1, the J call TRBJ2-7; TRBD2, the table's D call, was not compared with the DNA. TRBV21-1 is flagged as a pseudogene. The CDR3 consists of 13 residues. The CDR3 nucleotides read TGTGCCGGTCCACTAGCGGGGGCCTACGAGCAGTACTTC. Translating gives CAGPLAGAYEQYF.

This clonotype showed up just a few times. The rearrangement links TRBV12-3 or TRBV12-4 to TRBJ2-3; D unclear. Trimming shortened V by 3 bases and J by 10 bases, and 8 bases separated the two germline ends. The CDR3 runs to 11 residues. The CDR3 DNA reads TGTGCCAGCAGTTTGAACGTAGCGCAGTATTTT. It encodes CASSLNVAQYF.

This chain joins TRBV6-2 or TRBV6-3 and TRBJ2-7; 10 bases line up with TRBD1. This CDR3 region has 13 residues. Germline V CDR1 and CDR2: MNHEY, SVGEGT. Unmatched junction bases numbered 4, after V lost 7 bases and J lost 4 bases. This CDR3 is CASNGQGGYEQYF. In DNA form, the CDR3 reads TGTGCCAGCAATGGACAGGGGGGGTACGAGCAGTACTTC.

The V call is TRBV18, the J call TRBJ2-5; a possible D gene is TRBD2 (5 bases). This CDR3 has 15 residues. CDR1 and CDR2 from the germline V gene are KGHSH and LQKENI. Trimming removed 2 bases from V and 1 base from J, with 11 bases in between. The chain's CDR3 is CASSPNDGVQETQYF. The DNA for the CDR3 is TGTGCCAGCTCACCAAACGACGGGGTCCAAGAGACCCAGTACTTC.

V usage is TRBV29-1 and J usage is TRBJ1-2; D is possibly TRBD1 (5 bases). CDR3 size: 14 residues. Germline V gene sequence: CDR1 SQVTM, CDR2 ANQGSEA. Trimming took 0 bases from V and 5 from J, leaving 13 bases between them. CDR3 in amino acids: CSVEDIRVEYGYTF. The CDR3 DNA reads TGCAGCGTTGAAGATATCAGGGTGGAATATGGCTACACCTTC.

As concerns this clonotype: A read error may produce the germline difference seen at one junction end. The rearrangement joins TRBV7-2 to TRBJ1-5; D not resolved. Germline values: CDR1 SGHTA, CDR2 FQGNSA. The CDR3 is 13 amino acids. The CDR3 here is CASTPGKNQPPHF. Here the CDR3 DNA reads TGTGCCAGCACCCCTGGTAAGAATCAGCCCCCGCATTTT. The full variable domain, completed using reference TRBV7-2 and TRBJ1-5, is GAGVSQSPSNKVTEKGKDVELRCDPISGHTALYWYRQSLGQGLEFLIYFQGNSAPDKSGLPSDRFSAERTGGSVSTLTIQRTQQEDSAVYLCASTPGKNQPPHFGDGTRLSIL.

The V gene is TRBV20-1, the J gene TRBJ2-3, with a weak D call TRBD1 (5 bases). Trimming left V 6 bases short and J 3 bases short, with 10 bases between. The V gene's germline CDR1 is DFQATT and CDR2 SNEGSKA (reference sequence). The CDR3 length is 12 residues. This CDR3 is CSAPAGTDTQYF. The CDR3 region has the DNA TGCAGTGCCCCGGCAGGGACAGATACGCAGTATTTT.

This clonotype was detected only once. The CDR3 nucleotides are TGCAGTGGGGTGCGGCCCCCCTGGGAGCAGTACTTC. Its translation: CSGVRPPWEQYF. The gene calls are TRBV20-1 and TRBJ2-5; a possible D gene is TRBD2 (5 bases). This CDR3 has 12 residues. Germline V CDR1 and CDR2: DFQATT, SNEGSKA (reference sequence). The V and J ends lost 7 bases and 11 bases respectively, with 20 bases between them.

This clonotype was detected a few times. V is TRBV27 and J is TRBJ2-5; D is undetermined. The V end lost 3 bases, the J end lost 6 bases, and 11 bases lay between the germline ends. The CDR3 runs to 13 residues. Germline assignment: CDR1 MNHEY and CDR2 SMNVEV (reference sequence). CDR3 bases: TGTGCCAGCAGTTTTGGCCTAACCAAGACCCAGTACTTC. It specifies CASSFGLTKTQYF.

The V and J genes are TRBV4-2 and TRBJ2-1, with D maybe TRBD2 (5 bases). Germline V gene sequence: CDR1 LGHNA, CDR2 YNFKEQ. The CDR3 length is 14 residues. V dropped 1 base and J dropped 5 bases, with 9 bases sitting between them. The CDR3 here is CASSQGTGDNEQFF. The CDR3 bases are TGTGCCAGCAGCCAAGGGACTGGGGACAATGAGCAGTTCTTC.

This clonotype showed up just once. The V gene is TRBV7-3, the J gene TRBJ2-1; tentative D call: TRBD2 (6 bases). CDR1 SGHTA and CDR2 FQGTGA come from the germline V gene. CDR3 size: 14 residues. Trimming shortened V by 0 bases and J by 6 bases, and 9 bases separated the two germline ends. CDR3 protein: CASSLTGSVNEQFF. In DNA form, the CDR3 reads TGTGCCAGCAGCTTAACCGGGAGCGTCAATGAGCAGTTCTTC.

This clonotype was seen a handful of times. The rearrangement links TRBV5-1 to TRBJ2-5, with 8 bases identical to TRBD1. With V trimmed by 4 bases and J by 11 bases, 16 bases remained unmatched. The germline gives CDR1 SGHRS, CDR2 YFSETQ. CDR3 length equals 15 residues. The CDR3 is CASSPTGTGHNEQYF. The CDR3 DNA sequence: TGCGCCAGCAGCCCCACCGGGACAGGCCACAATGAGCAGTACTTC.

This sequence joins TRBV27 and TRBJ1-2, with TRBD1 as a possible D gene (6 bases). The CDR3 contains 11 residues. Germline V gene sequence: CDR1 MNHEY, CDR2 SMNVEV (reference sequence). The CDR3 here is CAGGGGRGYTF. The CDR3 region has the DNA TGTGCTGGTGGCGGGGGGCGAGGCTACACCTTC.

This clonotype was seen a handful of times. This chain connects TRBV5-1 to TRBJ1-4; 7 bases map to TRBD1. J gave up 8 bases and V 1 base, and 5 bases lay outside the gene matches. Germline values: CDR1 SGHRS, CDR2 YFSETQ. The CDR3 is 14 residues long. This CDR3 is CASSLIGTVEKLFF. CDR3 nucleotides: TGCGCCAGCAGCTTGATCGGGACAGTAGAAAAACTGTTTTTT.

V and J are TRBV28 and TRBJ1-5; 9 nucleotides align to TRBD1. With 4 bases clipped from V and 4 bases from J, the junction kept 8 bases outside the gene matches. Germline-derived CDR1 and CDR2 are MDHEN and SYDVKM. The CDR3 sequence is 16 residues long. CDR3 sequence (DNA): TGTGCCAGCAGTTCACATACCGGGACAGGGAATCAGCCCCAGCATTTT. Its translation: CASSSHTGTGNQPQHF.

This clonotype was detected only a few times. In DNA, the CDR3 is TGTGCCAGCTCAAAGGACCGATCCGTCAGCACAGATACGCAGTATTTT. Residues: CASSKDRSVSTDTQYF. V gene TRBV2 combines with J gene TRBJ2-3; D call uncertain. Germline CDR1 and CDR2: SNHLY and FYNNEI. This CDR3 has 16 residues. The V end was cut by 8 bases, the J end by 0 bases, with 18 bases between.

This rearrangement joins TRBV20-1 to TRBJ2-5; 9 bases are shared with TRBD2. With V trimmed by 5 bases and J by 11 bases, 18 bases remained unmatched. In germline, CDR1 is DFQATT, CDR2 SNEGSKA (reference sequence). CDR3 length: 15 amino acids. This CDR3 reads CSAPPNSGRSNEQYF. CDR3 in DNA: TGCAGTGCTCCACCTAATAGCGGGAGATCCAATGAGCAGTACTTC.

The chain couples TRBV5-6 to TRBJ1-4; no reliable D call. CDR3 size: 14 residues. The germline V gene has CDR1 SGHDT and CDR2 YYEEEE. V lost 4 bases, J lost 5 bases, and 12 bases lay in between. The CDR3 nucleotides are TGTGCCAGCAGCCGACCTTCCTCCAATGAAAAACTGTTTTTT. Protein: CASSRPSSNEKLFF.

The chain recombines TRBV20-1 with TRBJ2-5, with no clear D. The better agreement between TRBJ2-7 and the DNA end casts doubt on the J call. Germline V gives CDR1 DFQATT, CDR2 SNEGSKA (reference sequence). The CDR3 is 11 residues long. The CDR3 sequence is CSAIGITEQYF. CDR3 bases: TGCAGTGCCATCGGAATCACCGAGCAGTACTTC.

This sequence joins TRBV20-1 and TRBJ1-5; 12 nucleotides match TRBD1. The J segment lost 3 bases and the V segment lost 6 bases, leaving 6 bases of the junction unmatched. The germline gives CDR1 DFQATT, CDR2 SNEGSKA (reference sequence). The CDR3 is 15 residues long. DNA of the CDR3: TGCAGTGCGAGGGACAGGGGGCGCGTCAATCAGCCCCAGCATTTT. It codes for CSARDRGRVNQPQHF.

The sample holds a few counts of this clonotype. This rearrangement joins TRBV9 to TRBJ2-2, with TRBD2 matching over 12 bases. The V gene's germline CDR1 is SGDLS and CDR2 YYNGEE. The length of the CDR3 is 17 residues. V lost 2 bases to trimming and J lost 3 bases; unmatched junction nucleotides: 5. In DNA form, the CDR3 reads TGTGCCAGCAGCGTGGGTCTAGCGGGAGGGGACACCGGGGAGCTGTTTTTT. It is translated as CASSVGLAGGDTGELFF.

The chain recombines TRBV18 with TRBJ2-7, with D possibly TRBD1 on 6 matching bases. The J call could be wrong; TRBJ2-5 is a better fit for the DNA end. This CDR3 has 13 amino acids. Germline CDR1 reads KGHSH; CDR2 reads LQKENI. The CDR3, as DNA: TGTGCCAGCTCACTCTCAGGGGAGAAGACCCAGTACTTC. It yields the protein CASSLSGEKTQYF.

Comments on this clonotype: At one end, the junction sequence differs from germline, possibly due to a read error. The chain links TRBV6-1 to TRBJ2-1; D possibly corresponds to TRBD2 (5 bases). Germline V CDR1 and CDR2: MNHNS, SASEGT. The CDR3 runs 15 residues. CDR3 loop: CVSSEGSGPYNEQFF. CDR3 DNA sequence: TGTGTCAGCAGTGAAGGCAGCGGCCCCTACAATGAGCAGTTCTTC.